The 30 T cell receptor beta chains below all came from one sample that was sequenced in a study of OX40 agonist ivuxolimab in advanced cancers. Measured with immunoSEQ multiplex PCR; TCRdb has only the in-frame clones, and not every one. The data show roughly 40,000 clones, roughly 84% seen once. The sample in question was CD4+ or CD8+ T cells sorted from blood, obtained in a trial of the OX40 agonist ivuxolimab. The receptors derive from an adult with an advanced solid tumor such as melanoma, head and neck, liver or kidney cancer.

This sequence joins TRBV7-6 and TRBJ1-5; D is unresolved. CDR1 is SGHVS, CDR2 FNYEAQ, per germline. The CDR3 extends over 14 amino acids. Deletions cut 2 bases from V and 5 bases from J, with 10 bases between. For the CDR3, the DNA is TGTGCCAGCAGCTTACGGCTGTCCGATCAGCCCCAGCATTTT. Protein product: CASSLRLSDQPQHF.

V usage is TRBV28 and J usage is TRBJ2-1; D remains unclear. Germline loops: CDR1 MDHEN, CDR2 SYDVKM. The CDR3 covers 15 residues. V shed 2 bases and J shed 10 bases, with 18 bases lying between them. Here the CDR3 reads CASSLGGRSGGEQFF. CDR3 nucleotide sequence: TGTGCCAGCAGTTTAGGCGGTCGCTCAGGTGGCGAGCAGTTCTTC.

V is TRBV11-2 and J is TRBJ2-1, with 9 positions matching TRBD1. The CDR3 totals 16 residues. Trimming cost V 5 bases and J 2 bases; bases outside gene matches: 7. CDR1 is SGHAT, CDR2 FQNNGV, per germline. The CDR3 sequence: CASSAGQGSAYNEQFF. The CDR3 region has the DNA TGTGCCAGCAGCGCCGGACAGGGGTCGGCCTACAATGAGCAGTTCTTC.

V is TRBV25-1 and J is TRBJ1-1, with D unresolved. V lost 1 base to trimming and J lost 7 bases, with 16 bases between them. CDR3 size: 15 residues. From germline, CDR1 is MGHDK and CDR2 SYGVNS. The CDR3 protein is CASSEFGVRTLEAFF. CDR3 nucleotides: TGTGCCAGCAGTGAATTTGGTGTACGAACACTTGAAGCTTTCTTT.

This rearrangement joins TRBV7-6 to TRBJ2-3; D ambiguous. With 3 bases removed from V and 3 bases from J, the gap between germline ends came to 10 bases. CDR1 and CDR2 (germline): SGHVS, FNYEAQ. This CDR3 comprises 14 residues. CDR3 in amino acids: CASSFGGETDTQYF. Here the CDR3 DNA reads TGTGCCAGCAGCTTCGGCGGCGAGACAGATACGCAGTATTTT.

The chain uses TRBV10-2 and TRBJ2-7, with 11 bases aligning to TRBD1. The CDR3 runs to 13 residues. V gave up 10 bases and J gave up 3 bases; unmatched junction bases: 5. The germline V gene has CDR1 WSHSY and CDR2 SAAADI. The CDR3 DNA reads as TGCGCCACCTCCGGGACAGGGGGCTACGAGCAGTACTTC. Translation gives CATSGTGGYEQYF.

There are a few counts of this clone. V is TRBV21-1 and J is TRBJ1-5. TRBV21-1 is an annotated pseudogene. The CDR3 totals 11 residues. The CDR3 nucleotides read TGTGCCAGCAGCAAAGATCAGCCCCAGCATTTT. Translated: CASSKDQPQHF.

The J gene is TRBJ2-5, the V gene TRBV4-1; D is possibly TRBD2 (7 bases). Germline CDR1 reads MGHRA; CDR2 reads YSYEKL. V was pared by 1 base and J by 10 bases, with 22 bases between. The CDR3 sequence is 16 residues long. The CDR3 here is CASSQVGSGARGGQYF. For the CDR3, the DNA is TGCGCCAGCAGCCAAGTGGGCAGCGGGGCCAGGGGAGGCCAGTACTTC.

The chain couples TRBV19 to TRBJ2-7; no reliable D call. Germline CDR1 is LNHDA and CDR2 is SQIVND (reference sequence). Deletions cut 4 bases from V and 2 bases from J, with 9 bases between. This CDR3 comprises 13 residues. The CDR3 loop reads CASSTGQTYEQYF. CDR3 bases: TGTGCCAGTAGTACGGGTCAGACCTACGAGCAGTACTTC.

The chain links TRBV15 to TRBJ2-1; D might be TRBD1 (5 bases). The CDR3 covers 15 residues. Trimming took off 0 bases at V and 0 bases at J, with 6 bases between the two ends. Germline V gives CDR1 LNHNV, CDR2 YYDKDF (reference sequence). The CDR3 reads CATSRDRGSYNEQFF. The CDR3, as DNA: TGTGCCACCAGCAGAGATAGGGGCTCCTACAATGAGCAGTTCTTC. Based on the CDR3 plus reference TRBV15 and TRBJ2-1, the full variable domain is DAMVIQNPRYQVTQFGKPVTLSCSQTLNHNVMYWYQQKSSQAPKLLFHYYDKDFNNEADTPDNFQSRRPNTSFCFLDIRSPGLGDTAMYLCATSRDRGSYNEQFFGPGTRLTVL.

J is TRBJ2-2 and V is TRBV7-8; TRBD1 or TRBD2 may be the D gene (6 bases each). V lost 6 bases and J 7 bases, leaving 21 bases between the germline ends. Per germline, CDR1 SGHVS and CDR2 FQNEAQ. The length of the CDR3 is 16 residues. The CDR3 region has the DNA TGTGCCAGCAGTTTCGAGGGGGGCAGGCAGTTCGGGGAGCTGTTTTTT. Its protein is CASSFEGGRQFGELFF.

Points on this clone: Germline is not matched at one junction end, which may reflect a read error. The chain combines TRBV13 with TRBJ2-7; D gene uncertain. CDR3 length: 12 residues. The germline CDR1 and CDR2 sequences are PRHDT and FYEKMQ (reference sequence). CDR3 bases: TGTGCCAGCAGCCTAGGCCCAAGTGAGCAGTACTTC. This translates into CASSLGPSEQYF.

The chain links TRBV7-6 to TRBJ2-7; maybe TRBD2 (7 bases). The germline V and J ends were trimmed by 0 bases and 1 base, with 19 bases remaining between them. CDR3 length: 18 residues. Germline CDR1 is SGHVS and CDR2 is FNYEAQ. The CDR3 loop is CASSLAVGGAGLSYEQYF. The CDR3, as DNA: TGTGCCAGCAGCTTAGCGGTTGGGGGGGCTGGTCTGTCCTACGAGCAGTACTTC.

V is TRBV5-6 and J is TRBJ2-1, with 7 bases identical to TRBD1. The germline CDR1 and CDR2 sequences are SGHDT and YYEEEE. This CDR3 spans 13 amino acids. With V trimmed by 0 bases and J by 7 bases, 1 base remained unmatched. The CDR3 is CASSLAGGNEQFF. The DNA for the CDR3 is TGTGCCAGCAGCTTGGCAGGGGGTAATGAGCAGTTCTTC.

The J gene is TRBJ2-2, the V gene TRBV4-1, with TRBD1 as a possible D gene (6 bases). V lost 6 bases and J 6 bases, leaving 11 bases between the germline ends. The CDR3 is 13 amino acids. Germline assignment: CDR1 MGHRA and CDR2 YSYEKL. The DNA for the CDR3 is TGCGCCAGCAGGGACAGTGGCGCCGGGGAGCTGTTTTTT. It translates to CASRDSGAGELFF.

This clone occurred once. The chain carries TRBV6-6 and TRBJ2-2, with TRBD1 identical over 8 bases. Germline V CDR1 and CDR2: MNHNY, SVGAGI (reference sequence). The length of the CDR3 is 14 residues. Unmatched junction bases numbered 10, after V lost 11 bases and J lost 5 bases. CDR3 bases: TGTGCCCGTTACCAGGGGGCGAGAACCGGGGAGCTGTTTTTT. Translating it yields CARYQGARTGELFF.

The genes are TRBV15 and TRBJ2-5; tentative D call: TRBD2 (7 bases). Germline V gene lookup returns CDR1 LNHNV and CDR2 YYDKDF (reference sequence). V shed 5 bases and J shed 5 bases, with 21 bases lying between them. The CDR3 is 16 residues long. This CDR3 reads CATSGGAGRNVETQYF. The CDR3, as DNA: TGTGCCACCAGCGGGGGGGCGGGGAGGAACGTGGAGACCCAGTACTTC. Using reference TRBV15 and TRBJ2-5 for the parts outside the CDR3, the full variable domain is DAMVIQNPRYQVTQFGKPVTLSCSQTLNHNVMYWYQQKSSQAPKLLFHYYDKDFNNEADTPDNFQSRRPNTSFCFLDIRSPGLGDTAMYLCATSGGAGRNVETQYFGPGTRLLVL.

This clone came up a few times. The chain is built from TRBV4-1 and TRBJ2-1; maybe TRBD1 (5 bases). Looked up from germline, CDR1 is MGHRA and CDR2 is YSYEKL. This CDR3 comprises 14 residues. V was shortened by 7 bases and J by 2 bases, with 12 bases between the two germline ends. The CDR3 sequence: CASKVGPTYNEQFF. DNA for the CDR3: TGCGCCAGCAAGGTGGGGCCCACCTACAATGAGCAGTTCTTC.

V is TRBV27 and J is TRBJ2-3; D unclear. Germline V gene sequence: CDR1 MNHEY, CDR2 SMNVEV (reference sequence). V was clipped by 3 bases and J by 3 bases, with 4 bases between them. The CDR3 covers 12 residues. The CDR3 reads CASSFFTDTQYF. CDR3 DNA sequence: TGTGCCAGCAGTTTTTTTACAGATACGCAGTATTTT.

The V call is TRBV9, the J call TRBJ2-7; possible D gene TRBD1, 6 bases. The CDR3 sequence is 15 residues long. V lost 0 bases, J lost 3 bases, and 13 bases lay in between. CDR1 and CDR2 from the germline V gene are SGDLS and YYNGEE. The CDR3 bases are TGTGCCAGCAGCGTAGCCGCAGGGGCGGACTACGAGCAGTACTTC. Encoded protein: CASSVAAGADYEQYF.

This clone was seen once. The V gene is TRBV9, the J gene TRBJ1-2; D is perhaps TRBD1 (5 bases). V gave up 5 bases and J gave up 8 bases, with 13 bases separating them. The CDR3 consists of 12 residues. Germline CDR1 reads SGDLS; CDR2 reads YYNGEE. CDR3 nucleotides: TGTGCCAGCAGATCGGCAGGGATCGGCTACACCTTC. It translates to CASRSAGIGYTF.

The gene calls are TRBV9 and TRBJ1-1; D is undetermined. Germline CDR1 SGDLS, CDR2 YYNGEE. V lost 4 bases and J 6 bases, leaving 13 bases between the germline ends. The CDR3 totals 13 residues. The CDR3 region is CASSPRPQPEAFF. CDR3 DNA sequence: TGTGCCAGCAGCCCCCGGCCCCAGCCTGAAGCTTTCTTT.

The gene calls are TRBV25-1 and TRBJ1-2; 10 nucleotides agree with TRBD1. Per the germline V gene, CDR1 is MGHDK and CDR2 is SYGVNS. Trimming took 0 bases from V and 7 from J; bases not matched to a gene: 8. The CDR3 runs 16 residues. CDR3 loop: CASSEYIGGQGFGYTF. The CDR3 DNA follows: TGTGCCAGCAGTGAATATATAGGGGGACAGGGGTTTGGCTACACCTTC.

The chain's CDR3 is CASSPGGMTDTQYF. The CDR3 bases are TGTGCCAGCAGTCCAGGGGGCATGACAGATACGCAGTATTTT. The rearrangement joins TRBV27 to TRBJ2-3; 8 bases are shared with TRBD1. CDR3 length: 14 amino acids. Germline V CDR1 and CDR2: MNHEY, SMNVEV (reference sequence). V shed 5 bases and J 3 bases; nucleotides not matched to a gene: 4.

The J gene is TRBJ1-1, the V gene TRBV6-6; D is undetermined. Germline assignment: CDR1 MNHNY and CDR2 SVGAGI (reference sequence). The CDR3 covers 11 residues. Trimming left V 7 bases short and J 2 bases short, with 5 bases between. The CDR3 spells CASKENTEAFF. CDR3 DNA sequence: TGTGCCAGCAAGGAAAACACTGAAGCTTTCTTT.

This clone has only a few counts. J is TRBJ2-5 and V is TRBV2, with D possibly called TRBD1 or TRBD2 (5 bases each). The CDR3 has 18 amino acids. Trimming removed 6 bases at V and 6 bases at J, with 29 bases between. CDR1 and CDR2 from the germline V gene are SNHLY and FYNNEI. The CDR3 sequence: CASRDPRGLSTSSKTQYF. Written as DNA, the CDR3 is TGTGCCAGCAGGGACCCCCGGGGCCTTAGTACGAGTTCGAAGACCCAGTACTTC.

The CDR3 reads CATGQAEDSPLHF. The CDR3 DNA follows: TGTGCCACAGGACAGGCGGAGGATTCACCCCTCCACTTT. The rearrangement links TRBV10-3 to TRBJ1-6; 7 positions agree with TRBD1. V was pared by 10 bases and J by 8 bases, with 8 bases of the junction left unmatched. Germline V gene data show CDR1 as ENHRY and CDR2 as SYGVKD. CDR3 length equals 13 residues.

The V and J genes are TRBV7-2 and TRBJ1-1; D remains unclear. The ends were cut back, 2 bases at V and 6 bases at J, with 13 bases in the middle. CDR3 length: 14 amino acids. The V gene's germline CDR1 is SGHTA and CDR2 FQGNSA. This CDR3 reads CASSLLVDSAEAFF. CDR3 sequence (DNA): TGTGCCAGCAGCTTATTGGTCGATTCCGCTGAAGCTTTCTTT.

This clone has a handful of counts. This chain connects TRBV4-1 to TRBJ1-5; a possible D gene is TRBD1 (6 bases). Trimming pared 2 bases from V and 7 bases from J, leaving 9 bases between. CDR3 size: 13 residues. From germline, CDR1 is MGHRA and CDR2 YSYEKL. This CDR3 reads CASSQPDRQPQHF. Written as DNA, the CDR3 is TGCGCCAGCAGCCAACCTGACAGGCAGCCCCAGCATTTT.

A single count supports this clone. V is TRBV11-1 and J is TRBJ2-3; no clear D. Trimming removed 4 bases from V and 7 bases from J, with 9 bases in between. This CDR3 region has 12 residues. Germline V gene lookup returns CDR1 SGHAT and CDR2 FQDESV (reference sequence). The CDR3 protein is CASSSSGNTQYF. CDR3 DNA sequence: TGTGCCAGCAGCTCTAGTGGCAATACGCAGTATTTT. The full variable domain, in which reference TRBV11-1 and TRBJ2-3 provide the parts outside the CDR3, is EAEVAQSPRYKITEKSQAVAFWCDPISGHATLYWYRQILGQGPELLVQFQDESVVDDSQLPKDRFSAERLKGVDSTLKIQPAELGDSAMYLCASSSSGNTQYFGPGTRLTVL.